This entry features one TCR beta chain sequence. In the original processing: It was from reference gene primer amplification that nucleated cell counts were estimated. Data came from immunoSEQ multiplex PCR; TCRdb stores just in-frame clones and leaves some out. Clone size and V and J calls were adopted from that table, with D and trimming inferred from the DNA. The sample lists roughly 59,000 clones; roughly 80% were seen once. This sample is part of a study of blood T cell repertoires in COVID-19. At the level of the study: COVID-19 samples collected from the United States, Italy and Spain covered acute and convalescent phases.

This CDR3 is built from 16 residues. CDR1 SGHKS and CDR2 YYEKEE come from the germline V gene (reference sequence). V was pared by 3 bases and J by 5 bases, with 19 bases between. The chain uses TRBV5-5 and TRBJ2-3, with D tentatively TRBD1 (6 bases). Sequences were obtained from peripheral blood. The origin of this receptor is a human donor in a cohort sampled during active COVID-19. CDR3 nucleotides: TGTGCCAGCAGCTCACAGGGCCAGGATAATCTAGATACGCAGTATTTT. Its translation: CASSSQGQDNLDTQYF.